The clone carrying this T cell receptor (beta chain) was counted only a few times. The antigen is not known. The source of the sample is a study of blood T cells in healthy people across ages. General observations from the study: TCR beta diversity per million T cells fell roughly linearly with age.

This CDR3 has 16 residues. V was clipped by 3 bases and J by 6 bases; unmatched bases: 12. Germline CDR1 SGHRS, CDR2 YFSETQ. The second PCR ran about 6 to 11 cycles with a sample-barcoded 5' primer and J-beta primers. Every single cDNA molecule received a tag from a template-switch adaptor with 12 random nucleotides. TCRdb used MiXCR to reprocess the 5' RACE reads, holding one entry per CDR3 protein. This sample has over a million distinct CDR3 sequences, with roughly 40% found just once. Sequences were obtained from blood. J is TRBJ2-3 and V is TRBV5-1, with 8 bases identical to TRBD1. This clonotype originated in a young woman in good health. In nucleotides, the CDR3 is TGCGCCAGCAGCTGGCGAACTTTGACAGGGGCGGATACGCAGTATTTT. Translating it yields CASSWRTLTGADTQYF.